A selection of T cell receptor beta chains follows, all from one sample in a study of shared clonotypes between healthy human individuals. The table came from immunoSEQ multiplex PCR; TCRdb's copy has only in-frame clones and leaves some out. The table includes roughly 1.5 million clones, around 98% detected once. Sequencing input: naive CD4+ T cells sorted from blood. The receptors were sampled from a man between 25 and 39 years old in good health. Both conserved end residues are part of each CDR3. D genes are given only for firm matches. Not all rows give a size; the values are once, few, many and, for expanded clones, a class.

>TRBD1|TRBV14|.|TRBJ1-5
CASSLSGTGGGNQPQHF
TGTGCCAGCAGCCTAAGCGGGACAGGGGGAGGCAATCAGCCCCAGCATTTT
>TRBD2|TRBV7-6|.|TRBJ2-3
CASSQDSGNTDTQYF
TGTGCCAGCAGCCAAGATAGCGGGAACACAGATACGCAGTATTTT
>.|TRBV28|.|TRBJ1-5
CASSSDSNSNQPQHF
TGTGCCAGCAGCTCCGACAGTAATAGCAATCAGCCCCAGCATTTT
>TRBD2|TRBV7-3|.|TRBJ2-1
CASSPGLVNEQFF
TGTGCCAGCAGCCCCGGACTAGTCAATGAGCAGTTCTTC
>TRBD2|TRBV9|.|TRBJ2-7
CASSLGTSVNYEQYF
TGTGCCAGCAGCCTCGGGACTAGCGTAAACTACGAGCAGTACTTC
>.|TRBV7-6|.|TRBJ2-2
CASSPKAPGAANTGELFF
TGTGCCAGCAGCCCTAAGGCCCCCGGGGCTGCGAACACCGGGGAGCTGTTTTTT
>TRBD2|TRBV28|.|TRBJ2-7
CASSHPGLDTYEQYF
TGTGCCAGCAGTCATCCGGGACTAGATACCTACGAGCAGTACTTC
>TRBD2|TRBV19|.|TRBJ2-2
CATSKGSGTSGTGELFF
TGTGCCACTTCAAAGGGATCCGGGACTAGCGGGACCGGGGAGCTGTTTTTT
>TRBD1|TRBV7-9|.|TRBJ2-1
CATSRDRGLNEQFF
TGTGCCACCTCCCGGGACAGGGGGCTCAATGAGCAGTTCTTC
>TRBD1|TRBV2|.|TRBJ1-1
CASDRGPGTEAFF
TGTGCCAGCGACAGGGGGCCGGGCACTGAAGCTTTCTTT
>TRBD2|TRBV28|.|TRBJ2-1
CASSIAGGLYNEQFF
TGTGCCAGCAGTATAGCGGGAGGGCTCTACAATGAGCAGTTCTTC
>.|TRBV29-1|.|TRBJ1-4
CSVEQGGGEKLFF
TGCAGCGTTGAACAGGGAGGTGGGGAAAAACTGTTTTTT
>.|TRBV25-1|.|TRBJ2-1
CASSKEGGSYNEQFF
TGTGCCAGCAGTAAGGAGGGGGGCTCCTACAATGAGCAGTTCTTC
>.|TRBV29-1|.|TRBJ2-3
CSGRMGPDTQYF
TGCAGCGGACGAATGGGCCCAGATACGCAGTATTTT
>.|TRBV5-1|.|TRBJ2-1
CASSLNTGFASNEQFF
TGCGCCAGCAGCTTGAATACCGGGTTTGCCTCCAATGAGCAGTTCTTC
>TRBD1|TRBV5-1|.|TRBJ2-7
CASGKQGSPSYEQYF
TGCGCCAGCGGAAAACAGGGGTCTCCCTCCTACGAGCAGTACTTC
>.|TRBV28|.|TRBJ2-1
CASSFRPKNNEQFF
TGTGCCAGCAGTTTCAGGCCTAAAAACAATGAGCAGTTCTTC
>.|TRBV5-1|.|TRBJ2-5
CASSLLGTYQETQYF
TGCGCCAGCAGCTTATTAGGGACCTACCAAGAGACCCAGTACTTC
>.|TRBV5-1|.|TRBJ2-2
CASSLDRNTGELFF
TGCGCCAGCAGCTTGGACAGGAACACCGGGGAGCTGTTTTTT
>TRBD2|TRBV7-2|.|TRBJ2-1
CASSLLAGAPYNEQFF
TGTGCCAGCAGCTTACTGGCGGGAGCCCCCTACAATGAGCAGTTCTTC
>TRBD2|TRBV30|.|TRBJ2-5
CAWSRYGAGQQTQYF
TGTGCCTGGAGTCGGTATGGAGCGGGGCAACAGACCCAGTACTTC
>TRBD1|TRBV28|.|TRBJ2-1
CASSRQGFEQFF
TGTGCCAGCAGTAGACAGGGTTTTGAGCAGTTCTTC
>TRBD1|TRBV15|.|TRBJ1-5
CATSRDLSGTGKPQHF
TGTGCCACCAGCAGAGATCTTTCCGGGACAGGAAAGCCCCAGCATTTT
>.|TRBV11-2|.|TRBJ1-4
CASSPAEHRGEKLFF
TGTGCCAGCAGCCCAGCGGAGCACCGAGGTGAAAAACTGTTTTTT
>TRBD2|TRBV9|once|TRBJ2-2
CASSVGAGGPWSGELFF
TGTGCCAGCAGCGTAGGTGCGGGAGGGCCTTGGAGCGGGGAGCTGTTTTTT
>TRBD1|TRBV28|.|TRBJ1-2
CASSSSTGTGADGYTF
TGTGCCAGCAGTTCCTCGACCGGGACAGGGGCCGATGGCTACACCTTC
>TRBD2|TRBV7-9|.|TRBJ2-1
CASSMGLAGVQDEQFF
TGTGCCAGCAGCATGGGACTAGCGGGAGTTCAGGATGAGCAGTTCTTC
>.|TRBV5-1|.|TRBJ2-1
CASSLGGEGYNEQFF
TGCGCCAGCAGCCTCGGTGGCGAGGGGTACAATGAGCAGTTCTTC
>TRBD1|TRBV28|.|TRBJ2-7
CASSFPYRGTYEQYF
TGTGCCAGCAGTTTCCCATACAGGGGCACCTACGAGCAGTACTTC
>TRBD1|TRBV11-2|.|TRBJ1-1
CASSLHRGTGGTEAFF
TGTGCCAGCAGCCTCCACCGGGGGACAGGGGGCACTGAAGCTTTCTTT
>.|TRBV11-2|.|TRBJ2-5
CASSLVHETQYF
TGTGCCAGCAGCTTAGTGCACGAGACCCAGTACTTC
>.|TRBV7-8|.|TRBJ1-3
CASSLTGGGNTIYF
TGTGCCAGCAGCTTAACGGGTGGAGGAAACACCATATATTTT
>.|TRBV5-1|.|TRBJ2-3
CASSSQPDSTDTQYF
TGCGCCAGCAGCTCCCAGCCGGATAGCACAGATACGCAGTATTTT
>.|TRBV18|.|TRBJ1-1
CASSFNTEAFF
TGTGCCAGCTCATTCAACACTGAAGCTTTCTTT
>TRBD2|TRBV5-4|.|TRBJ2-5
CASSKTSGSRETQYF
TGTGCCAGCAGCAAGACTAGCGGGAGCCGGGAGACCCAGTACTTC
>TRBD2|TRBV10-3|.|TRBJ2-3
CAIGTISTDTQYF
TGTGCCATCGGGACTATTAGCACAGATACGCAGTATTTT
>.|TRBV5-3|.|TRBJ2-1
CARSRRSGPNNEQFF
TGTGCCAGAAGCCGCCGGAGCGGACCCAACAATGAGCAGTTCTTC
>.|TRBV18|.|TRBJ1-2
CASSPKPSSGTFYGYTF
TGTGCCAGCTCACCAAAGCCTAGTTCCGGGACCTTTTATGGCTACACCTTC
>TRBD2|TRBV6-1|.|TRBJ2-1
CASSEGWGRGSYNEQFF
TGTGCCAGCAGTGAAGGTTGGGGGAGGGGCTCCTACAATGAGCAGTTCTTC
>.|TRBV6-1|.|TRBJ1-1
CASSEGLGAFF
TGTGCCAGCAGTGAGGGCTTGGGAGCTTTCTTT
>TRBD2|TRBV5-1|.|TRBJ2-1
CASSSGRADNEQFF
TGCGCCAGCAGTAGCGGGAGGGCTGACAATGAGCAGTTCTTC
>.|TRBV5-1|once|TRBJ2-3
CASSLERQWDTQYF
TGCGCCAGCAGCTTGGAACGGCAGTGGGATACGCAGTATTTT
>.|TRBV27|.|TRBJ1-2
CASSLLQGYGYTF
TGTGCCAGCAGTTTACTACAGGGCTATGGCTACACCTTC
>.|TRBV7-9|.|TRBJ2-7
CASSLVGALSYYEQYF
TGTGCCAGCAGCTTAGTAGGGGCACTGAGTTACTACGAGCAGTACTTC
>TRBD2|TRBV6-4|.|TRBJ2-1
CASSATSGRYNEQFF
TGTGCCAGCAGTGCGACTAGCGGTCGGTACAATGAGCAGTTCTTC
>.|TRBV30|.|TRBJ2-5
CAWRQGVRETQYF
TGTGCCTGGAGACAGGGAGTAAGGGAGACCCAGTACTTC
>.|TRBV9|.|TRBJ2-1
CASSPSNGGLGLSYNEQFF
TGTGCCAGCAGCCCATCCAATGGGGGTTTAGGCCTCTCCTACAATGAGCAGTTCTTC
>TRBD2|TRBV19|.|TRBJ2-7
CASRKTSGPYEQYF
TGTGCCAGTAGGAAGACTAGCGGTCCCTACGAGCAGTACTTC
>.|TRBV10-1|.|TRBJ2-1
CASSSSGKGEQFF
TGCGCCAGCAGTAGTTCCGGGAAGGGTGAGCAGTTCTTC
>.|TRBV11-3|.|TRBJ2-3
CASSSSTDTQYF
TGTGCCAGCAGCTCCAGCACAGATACGCAGTATTTT
>.|TRBV5-4|.|TRBJ1-1
CASSLEGGGTSEAFF
TGTGCCAGCAGCTTGGAAGGGGGAGGGACGAGTGAAGCTTTCTTT
>.|TRBV11-3|.|TRBJ1-1
CASSLSPDTEAFF
TGTGCCAGCAGCTTATCCCCGGACACTGAAGCTTTCTTT
>TRBD2|TRBV30|.|TRBJ2-2
CAWSTRRASGYTGELFF
TGTGCCTGGAGTACCCGTCGCGCTAGCGGGTACACCGGGGAGCTGTTTTTT
>TRBD2|TRBV28|.|TRBJ2-1
CATGGRGNEQFF
TGTGCCACGGGGGGTAGGGGAAATGAGCAGTTCTTC
>.|TRBV5-1|.|TRBJ2-1
CASSLDLPNSYNEQFF
TGCGCCAGCAGCCTTGACCTACCTAACTCCTACAATGAGCAGTTCTTC
>TRBD2|TRBV18|once|TRBJ2-7
CASSPRASGSRNEQYF
TGTGCCAGCTCACCAAGGGCTAGCGGGAGTCGCAACGAGCAGTACTTC
>TRBD1|TRBV30|few|TRBJ2-7
CAWSNRGYEQYF
TGTGCCTGGAGTAACAGGGGCTACGAGCAGTACTTC
>TRBD1|TRBV10-3|.|TRBJ2-1
CAIMGQSDYNEQFF
TGTGCCATCATGGGACAGTCAGACTACAATGAGCAGTTCTTC
>.|TRBV7-6|once|TRBJ2-3
CASSVGTGNTDTQYF
TGTGCCAGCAGCGTCGGGACGGGTAACACAGATACGCAGTATTTT